This T cell receptor beta chain was recovered during a study of post-analysis software for immune sequencing data. Across the whole study: Relapsing-remitting, secondary progressive and progressive-relapsing forms of multiple sclerosis all featured among disease courses. Whole-study findings and limits: Batch-mates among the samples co-clustered strongly by F measure. Multiple sclerosis patients showed significantly lower normalized Chao1 diversity than controls did. Higher frequency in patients than in controls was seen for roughly five TRBV segments, with TRBV5-6, TRBV5-1 and TRBV20-1 among them.

Unique molecular identifiers were carried by the TCR beta cDNA libraries. T cells numbering roughly 0.95 to 10 million yielded approximately 500,000 cDNA molecules. MiXCR, run by TCRdb on the PCR reads, gives a single entry per CDR3 protein. Among about 680,000 distinct CDR3 sequences listed, approximately 60% were seen once. The J segment lost 4 bases and the V segment lost 2 bases, leaving 2 bases of the junction unmatched. Germline CDR1 reads SGHRS; CDR2 reads YFSETQ. The CDR3 is 14 residues long. This clonotype was counted only a few times. What it binds is unknown. The rearrangement uses TRBV5-1 and TRBJ1-2; 10 bases are a match to TRBD1. The source material was blood. The receptor's source is a girl aged 2 to 9 with multiple sclerosis. CDR3 loop: CASSFGTGAYGYTF. The DNA of the CDR3 is TGCGCCAGCAGCTTCGGGACAGGGGCCTATGGCTACACCTTC.